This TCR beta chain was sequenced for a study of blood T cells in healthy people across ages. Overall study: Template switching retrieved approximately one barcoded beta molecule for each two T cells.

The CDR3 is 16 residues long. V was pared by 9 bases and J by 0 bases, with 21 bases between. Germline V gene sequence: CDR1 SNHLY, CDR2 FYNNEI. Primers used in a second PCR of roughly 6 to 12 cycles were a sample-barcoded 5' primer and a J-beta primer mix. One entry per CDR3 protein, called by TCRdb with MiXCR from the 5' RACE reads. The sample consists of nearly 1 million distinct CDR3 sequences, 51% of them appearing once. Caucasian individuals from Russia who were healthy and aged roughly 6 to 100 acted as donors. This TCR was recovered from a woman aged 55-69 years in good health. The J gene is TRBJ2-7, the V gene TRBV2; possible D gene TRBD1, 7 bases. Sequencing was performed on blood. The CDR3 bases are TGTGCCAGAGGGGGCGGCGGGACAACCATCTCCTACGAGCAGTACTTC. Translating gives CARGGGGTTISYEQYF.